The 29 T cell receptor beta chains below all came from one sample that was sequenced in a study of blood T cell repertoires in COVID-19. TCRdb's copy holds only in-frame clones and misses some; the assay was immunoSEQ multiplex PCR. The sample includes 250,000 to 300,000 clones, around 90% seen only once; the top ten take around 2%. The sample consisted of PBMCs or T cells enriched from blood (not recorded which). The source is a woman aged 60-70 years in a cohort exposed to, infected with or recovered from COVID-19 (not recorded which).

This chain uses TRBV5-8 with TRBJ1-5; no clear D gene. CDR1 is SGHTS and CDR2 is YDEGEE in the germline V gene. Trimming cost V 2 bases and J 0 bases, with 9 bases left between them. The CDR3 covers 15 residues. CDR3 sequence: CASSFPQISNQPQHF. In DNA, the CDR3 is TGTGCCAGCAGCTTCCCACAGATTAGCAATCAGCCCCAGCATTTT.

The chain couples TRBV9 to TRBJ1-1; D gene ambiguous. From germline, CDR1 is SGDLS and CDR2 YYNGEE. The CDR3 sequence is 18 residues long. Trimming cost V 4 bases and J 0 bases, with 22 bases left between them. CDR3 residues: CASSPPLRYGFMNTEAFF. The CDR3 DNA reads TGTGCCAGCAGCCCCCCTCTGAGGTACGGGTTCATGAACACTGAAGCTTTCTTT.

The gene calls are TRBV19 and TRBJ2-3, with D perhaps matching TRBD1 (6 bases). The CDR3 length is 13 residues. Germline V gene lookup returns CDR1 LNHDA and CDR2 SQIVND (reference sequence). Trimming left V 4 bases short and J 3 bases short, with 8 bases between. The CDR3 nucleotides read TGTGCCAGTAGTACCCAGGGGACAGATACGCAGTATTTT. Its protein is CASSTQGTDTQYF.

V gene TRBV6-2 or TRBV6-3 combines with J gene TRBJ2-7; 7 positions match TRBD1. Germline V gene sequence: CDR1 MNHEY, CDR2 SVGEGT. This CDR3 comprises 15 residues. V dropped 2 bases and J dropped 0; count of bases not matched to a gene: 4. The CDR3 coding sequence is TGTGCCAGCAGTTACCGCACAGGGGTCTCCTACGAGCAGTACTTC. It is translated as CASSYRTGVSYEQYF.

V gene TRBV27 combines with J gene TRBJ2-7; TRBD2 matches at 8 bases. The germline V gene encodes CDR1 MNHEY and CDR2 SMNVEV (reference sequence). V gave up 8 bases and J gave up 5 bases; unmatched junction bases: 20. This CDR3 is 17 amino acids long. The CDR3 is CASPAPPTGGLRNEQYF. DNA of the CDR3: TGTGCCAGCCCCGCCCCCCCAACGGGAGGGTTAAGGAACGAGCAGTACTTC.

In the case of this clone: With a much larger clone just one base away, this may be a read error. The chain has TRBV6-1 and TRBJ2-3; 10 bases line up with TRBD2. From germline, CDR1 is MNHNS and CDR2 SASEGT. This CDR3 has 14 amino acids. The DNA for the CDR3 is TGTGCCAGCAGTAAAGCGGGAGGGGCAGATACGCAGTATTTT. Its translation is CASSKAGGADTQYF.

This clone is a singleton in its sample. The J gene is TRBJ2-1, the V gene TRBV24-1; 11 bases are a match to TRBD2. CDR3 length equals 15 residues. Germline V lookup: CDR1 KGHDR, CDR2 SFDVKD. V lost 5 bases, J lost 6 bases, and 5 bases stayed unmatched. The CDR3 region is CATSVASGRRNEQFF. CDR3 in DNA: TGTGCCACCAGTGTTGCTAGCGGGAGGCGCAATGAGCAGTTCTTC.

In its sample, this clone was seen a few times. The chain recombines TRBV5-1 with TRBJ2-3, with D maybe TRBD1 (6 bases). V dropped 6 bases and J dropped 3 bases, with 14 bases sitting between them. The CDR3 is made up of 14 amino acids. The germline gives CDR1 SGHRS, CDR2 YFSETQ. The CDR3: CASKGEGGTDTQYF. Written as DNA, the CDR3 is TGCGCCAGCAAAGGTGAAGGGGGTACAGATACGCAGTATTTT. The variable domain in full, completed from reference TRBV5-1 and TRBJ2-3, reads KAGVTQTPRYLIKTRGQQVTLSCSPISGHRSVSWYQQTPGQGLQFLFEYFSETQRNKGNFPGRFSGRQFSNSRSEMNVSTLELGDSALYLCASKGEGGTDTQYFGPGTRLTVL.

V gene TRBV9 combines with J gene TRBJ1-6; 7 bases fit TRBD1. Trimming removed 2 bases from V and 2 bases from J; junction bases left unmatched: 7. The V gene's germline CDR1 is SGDLS and CDR2 YYNGEE. CDR3 size: 17 residues. CDR3 in amino acids: CASSVGQDYTYNSPLHF. The CDR3 coding sequence is TGTGCCAGCAGCGTCGGACAGGATTACACCTATAATTCACCCCTCCACTTT.

This chain joins TRBV11-2 and TRBJ2-3, with 7 bases fitting TRBD2. The germline gives CDR1 SGHAT, CDR2 FQNNGV. The CDR3 has 15 residues. J gave up 0 bases and V 4 bases, and 4 bases lay outside the gene matches. CDR3 loop: CASSWISGSTDTQYF. DNA for the CDR3: TGTGCCAGCAGCTGGATTAGCGGGAGCACAGATACGCAGTATTTT.

The chain recombines TRBV3-1 (or the pseudogene TRBV3-2) with TRBJ1-1; possible D gene TRBD1, 5 bases. V lost 3 bases to trimming and J lost 8 bases, with 10 bases between them. CDR3 size: 12 residues. Per germline, CDR1 LGHDT and CDR2 YNNKEL (reference sequence). CDR3 amino acids: CASSHGAWEAFF. CDR3 DNA sequence: TGTGCCAGCAGCCATGGGGCCTGGGAAGCTTTCTTT.

This chain links TRBV29-1 with TRBJ2-1; 8 bases are shared with TRBD1. The CDR3 length is 16 residues. CDR1 is SQVTM and CDR2 is ANQGSEA in the germline V gene. Trimming at V came to 3 bases and at J to 7 bases, leaving 14 bases not matched to a gene. CDR3 DNA sequence: TGCAGCGTTGACCTCGGACAGGGAAAAACCATAAATGAGCAGTTCTTC. Amino acid sequence: CSVDLGQGKTINEQFF.

This CDR3 is CASSLRTSGTDTQYF. The CDR3 DNA sequence: TGTGCCAGCAGCTTACGGACTAGCGGCACAGATACGCAGTATTTT. The genes are TRBV7-2 and TRBJ2-3, with 9 bases fitting TRBD2. This CDR3 region has 15 residues. Germline-derived CDR1 and CDR2 are SGHTA and FQGNSA. V was clipped by 2 bases and J by 1 base; unmatched bases: 1.

This chain links TRBV7-2 with TRBJ2-7; 11 bases agree with TRBD2. Germline V CDR1 and CDR2: SGHTA, FQGNSA. The V gene end was trimmed by 1 base and the J gene end by 0 bases; junction bases not matched to a gene: 8. The CDR3 extends over 18 amino acids. The CDR3 is CASSLDPSGRYLSYEQYF. CDR3 coding DNA: TGTGCCAGCAGCTTAGATCCTAGCGGGAGGTACCTCTCCTACGAGCAGTACTTC.

The rearrangement joins TRBV14 to TRBJ2-5, with TRBD1 as a possible D gene (6 bases). Germline V CDR1 and CDR2: SGHDN, FVKESK. Trimming took off 6 bases at V and 3 bases at J, with 11 bases between the two ends. This CDR3 spans 13 amino acids. This chain's CDR3 is CASRDYREETQYF. The DNA for the CDR3 is TGTGCCAGCAGGGATTACAGGGAAGAGACCCAGTACTTC.

DNA for the CDR3: TGTGCCAGCAGCGATTCCAGGGGAGCGGGGGCCAACGTCCTGACTTTC. Translation: CASSDSRGAGANVLTF. The chain is built from TRBV6-6 and TRBJ2-6; possible D gene TRBD1, 6 bases. Germline V gives CDR1 MNHNY, CDR2 SVGAGI (reference sequence). This CDR3 has 16 amino acids. The ends were cut back, 6 bases at V and 4 bases at J, with 16 bases in the middle.

The chain couples TRBV23-1 to TRBJ2-7, with D possibly being TRBD2 (5 bases). TRBV23-1 is flagged as an ORF with uncertain function. This CDR3 is 14 amino acids long. V lost 0 bases and J 3 bases, leaving 9 bases between the germline ends. This CDR3 is CASSQSRTGYEQYF. The CDR3 DNA is TGCGCCAGCAGTCAATCGAGGACTGGCTACGAGCAGTACTTC.

The gene calls are TRBV7-9 and TRBJ1-3; D is ambiguous. CDR3 length: 15 amino acids. Germline V CDR1 and CDR2: SEHNR, FQNEAQ (reference sequence). Trimming removed 5 bases at V and 8 bases at J, with 19 bases between. CDR3 protein: CASSLRTRRGDTIYF. The CDR3 region has the DNA TGTGCCAGCAGCCTCCGTACCCGGCGCGGAGACACCATATATTTT.

This chain connects TRBV28 to TRBJ2-7, with D perhaps TRBD2 (5 bases). Germline assignment: CDR1 MDHEN and CDR2 SYDVKM. The CDR3 covers 15 residues. V gave up 6 bases and J gave up 6 bases, with 21 bases separating them. The CDR3 bases are TGTGCCAGCAGCCTATCCCCCTACCGGGAACCCGAGCAGTACTTC. This translates into CASSLSPYREPEQYF. The entire variable domain, with the rest obtained from reference TRBV28 and TRBJ2-7, is as follows: DVKVTQSSRYLVKRTGEKVFLECVQDMDHENMFWYRQDPGLGLRLIYFSYDVKMKEKGDIPEGYSVSREKKERFSLILESASTNQTSMYLCASSLSPYREPEQYFGPGTRLTVT.

This chain connects TRBV10-3 to TRBJ1-1; possibly TRBD1 for D (5 bases). Trimming removed 7 bases from V and 0 bases from J, with 9 bases in between. From germline, CDR1 is ENHRY and CDR2 SYGVKD. The CDR3 has 13 amino acids. In DNA, the CDR3 is TGTGCCATCACTGACAGTCTGAACACTGAAGCTTTCTTT. It encodes CAITDSLNTEAFF.

This sequence joins TRBV7-8 and TRBJ1-5; D unresolved. This CDR3 comprises 12 residues. Per the germline V gene, CDR1 is SGHVS and CDR2 is FQNEAQ. V was cut by 8 bases and J by 3 bases, with 8 bases left in between. CDR3: CASCEPNQPQHF. CDR3 coding DNA: TGTGCCAGCTGCGAGCCCAATCAGCCCCAGCATTTT.

The chain has TRBV24-1 and TRBJ1-6, with D possibly matching TRBD1 (5 bases). Per germline, CDR1 KGHDR and CDR2 SFDVKD. The CDR3 length is 17 residues. Trimming left V 5 bases short and J 0 bases short, with 13 bases between. The CDR3: CATSGGRDSSYNSPLHF. The CDR3 DNA sequence: TGTGCCACCAGTGGCGGCAGGGATAGCTCCTATAATTCACCCCTCCACTTT.

This chain joins TRBV28 and TRBJ1-2; 8 positions match TRBD1. V was pared by 7 bases and J by 6 bases, with 22 bases of the junction left unmatched. This CDR3 contains 18 residues. Germline V lookup: CDR1 MDHEN, CDR2 SYDVKM. CDR3 sequence (DNA): TGTGCCAGCATCCCGAGTGGGTCAGGGGGCCCTCCTGGTCATGGCTACACCTTC. Amino acids: CASIPSGSGGPPGHGYTF.

The chain is built from TRBV30 and TRBJ1-3, with D maybe TRBD1 (6 bases). Germline-derived CDR1 and CDR2 are GTSNPN and SVGIG (reference sequence). With 7 bases removed from V and 7 bases from J, the gap between germline ends came to 23 bases. This CDR3 is built from 15 residues. DNA for the CDR3: TGTGCCTCCTCGAGAGGGGGAAAAACGCGGAACACCATATATTTT. Encoded protein: CASSRGGKTRNTIYF.

The chain recombines TRBV5-8 with TRBJ1-5, with 9 bases matching TRBD1. Germline V gives CDR1 SGHTS, CDR2 YDEGEE. The CDR3 loop spans 16 amino acids. V dropped 9 bases and J dropped 3; count of bases not matched to a gene: 13. The CDR3 DNA reads TGTGCCACCTTAAACCCCGGGACAGGGTACAATCAGCCCCAGCATTTT. It encodes CATLNPGTGYNQPQHF.

The chain has TRBV7-3 and TRBJ2-3, with TRBD2 matching 11 bases. Germline values: CDR1 SGHTA, CDR2 FQGTGA. CDR3 length: 18 amino acids. Trimming took 5 bases from V and 1 from J; bases not matched to a gene: 11. The CDR3 coding sequence is TGTGCCAGCAGCCACCAGGGACTAGCGGACGGGGGCACAGATACGCAGTATTTT. This gives the protein CASSHQGLADGGTDTQYF.

V is TRBV15 and J is TRBJ1-4; D might be TRBD1 (6 bases). Germline V lookup: CDR1 LNHNV, CDR2 YYDKDF (reference sequence). The CDR3 contains 16 residues. Trimming cost V 4 bases and J 1 base, with 13 bases left between them. The CDR3 region is CATSNTGIRTNEKLFF. CDR3 sequence (DNA): TGTGCCACCAGCAACACAGGGATCCGAACTAATGAAAAACTGTTTTTT.

The V and J genes are TRBV24-1 and TRBJ1-1; 10 bases match TRBD1. The CDR3 sequence is 14 residues long. J was trimmed by 9 bases and V by 2 bases; bases with no gene match: 5. Germline assignment: CDR1 KGHDR and CDR2 SFDVKD. CDR3 in amino acids: CATSDSGQGEKAFF. In DNA form, the CDR3 reads TGTGCCACCAGTGATTCAGGACAGGGGGAAAAAGCTTTCTTT.

The chain combines TRBV28 with TRBJ2-7; weak D call: TRBD1 (7 bases). The CDR3 runs to 15 residues. V was pared by 3 bases and J by 2 bases, with 14 bases between. Germline V CDR1 and CDR2: MDHEN, SYDVKM. The CDR3 reads CASSFSQGGTYEQYF. In DNA, the CDR3 is TGTGCCAGCAGTTTTTCGCAGGGGGGCACCTACGAGCAGTACTTC.